The clone carrying this TCR beta chain has at least ten counts. Its antigen is currently unknown. From germline, CDR1 is DFQATT and CDR2 SNEGSKA (reference sequence). This CDR3 has 15 amino acids. Deletions cut 8 bases from V and 5 bases from J, with 24 bases between. This record belongs to a study of regulatory T cells in long-lasting Graves disease. Study-wide results and limits: Study was limited to peripheral blood, excluding thyroid tissue.

Time point reported: persistent/refractory GD, antithyroid drugs over 5 years with positive TRAb. The TCR library was made from RNA that had been extracted from PBMCs in TRIzol. Investigators prepared the TCR beta libraries by applying iRepertoire HTBI primers and Arm-PCR of CDR3 regions. A single record per CDR3 protein comes from TCRdb applying MiXCR to the multiplex PCR reads. In the table there are hundreds of thousands of distinct CDR3 sequences, 20% to 25% of which are singletons. The sequence came from a female donor with Graves disease. The specimen was peripheral blood mononuclear cells (PBMCs), collected when the disease was refractory, from a patient treated with antithyroid drugs. The rearrangement uses TRBV20-1 and TRBJ2-5; D perhaps matches TRBD2 (6 bases). CDR3 sequence reads: CSPPGRLYREETQYF. CDR3 nucleotides: TGCAGTCCCCCAGGACGACTGTACCGGGAGGAGACCCAGTACTTC.